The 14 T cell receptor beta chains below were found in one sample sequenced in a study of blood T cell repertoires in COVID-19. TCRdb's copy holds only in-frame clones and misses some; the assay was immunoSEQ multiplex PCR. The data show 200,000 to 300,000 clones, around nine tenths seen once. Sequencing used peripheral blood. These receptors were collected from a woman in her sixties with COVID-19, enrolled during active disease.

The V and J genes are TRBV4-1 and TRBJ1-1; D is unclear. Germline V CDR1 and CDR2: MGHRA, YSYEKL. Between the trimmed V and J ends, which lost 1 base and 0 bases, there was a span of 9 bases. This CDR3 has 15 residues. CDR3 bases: TGCGCCAGCAGCCAAGTGGGGAGCATGAACACTGAAGCTTTCTTT. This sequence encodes CASSQVGSMNTEAFF.

CDR3 coding DNA: TGTGCCATCAGTGAGCCTGGACAGGTCTCTGGAAACACCATATATTTT. Translating gives CAISEPGQVSGNTIYF. The chain uses TRBV10-3 and TRBJ1-3; 7 bases agree with TRBD1. Germline-derived CDR1 and CDR2 are ENHRY and SYGVKD. The CDR3 spans 16 residues. V lost 2 bases, J lost 0 bases, and 4 bases stayed unmatched.

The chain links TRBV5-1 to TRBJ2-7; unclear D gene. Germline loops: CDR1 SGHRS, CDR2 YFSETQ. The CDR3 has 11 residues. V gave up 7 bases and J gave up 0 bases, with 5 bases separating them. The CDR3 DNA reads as TGCGCCAGCCGACTCTCCTACGAGCAGTACTTC. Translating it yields CASRLSYEQYF.

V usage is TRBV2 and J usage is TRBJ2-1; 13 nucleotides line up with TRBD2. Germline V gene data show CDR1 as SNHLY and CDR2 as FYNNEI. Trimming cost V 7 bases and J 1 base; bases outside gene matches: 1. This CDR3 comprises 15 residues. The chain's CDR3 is CASKLAGGSYNEQFF. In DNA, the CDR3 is TGTGCCAGCAAACTAGCGGGAGGGTCCTACAATGAGCAGTTCTTC. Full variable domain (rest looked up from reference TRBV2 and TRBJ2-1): EPEVTQTPSHQVTQMGQEVILRCVPISNHLYFYWYRQILGQKVEFLVSFYNNEISEKSEIFDDQFSVERPDGSNFTLKIRSTKLEDSAMYFCASKLAGGSYNEQFFGPGTRLTVL.

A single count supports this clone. This CDR3 is CASSLSQPQNTEAFF. CDR3 DNA: TGTGCCAGCTCACTTAGCCAGCCTCAGAACACTGAAGCTTTCTTT. The V gene is TRBV18, the J gene TRBJ1-1; D gene unclear. Germline CDR1 reads KGHSH; CDR2 reads LQKENI. V lost 4 bases, J lost 1 base, and 13 bases lay in between. The CDR3 runs 15 residues.

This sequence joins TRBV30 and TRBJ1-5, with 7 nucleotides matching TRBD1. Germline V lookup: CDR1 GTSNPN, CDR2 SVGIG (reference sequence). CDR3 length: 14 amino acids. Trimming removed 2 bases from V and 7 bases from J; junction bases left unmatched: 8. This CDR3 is CAWSFEGARQPQHF. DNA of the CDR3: TGTGCCTGGAGTTTTGAGGGGGCAAGGCAGCCCCAGCATTTT.

CDR3 region: CASSPRAGDIYEQYF. The CDR3 region has the DNA TGCGCCAGCAGCCCCAGAGCGGGAGACATCTACGAGCAGTACTTC. J is TRBJ2-7 and V is TRBV5-1; TRBD2 agrees at 8 bases. CDR3 length: 15 amino acids. V shed 4 bases and J 3 bases; nucleotides not matched to a gene: 9. From germline, CDR1 is SGHRS and CDR2 YFSETQ.

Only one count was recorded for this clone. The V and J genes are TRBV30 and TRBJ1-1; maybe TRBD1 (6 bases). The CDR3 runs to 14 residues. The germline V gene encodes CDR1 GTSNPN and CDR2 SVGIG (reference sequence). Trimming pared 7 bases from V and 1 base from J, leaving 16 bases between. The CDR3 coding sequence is TGTGCCTTCGACCAGGGGCGCGGGAACACTGAAGCTTTCTTT. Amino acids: CAFDQGRGNTEAFF.

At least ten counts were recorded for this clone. The DNA of the CDR3 is TGTGCCAGTAGTATATGGGGGCGTTCAAGCGAGCAGTACTTC. Its protein product is CASSIWGRSSEQYF. The genes are TRBV19 and TRBJ2-7; a weak D match, TRBD1 (6 bases). With 2 bases removed from V and 6 bases from J, the gap between germline ends came to 14 bases. Germline CDR1 and CDR2: LNHDA and SQIVND (reference sequence). This CDR3 is 14 amino acids long.

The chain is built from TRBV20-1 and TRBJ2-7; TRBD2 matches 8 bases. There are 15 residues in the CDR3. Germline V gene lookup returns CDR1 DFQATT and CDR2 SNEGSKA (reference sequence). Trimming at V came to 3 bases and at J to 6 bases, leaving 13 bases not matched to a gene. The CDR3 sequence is CSASLDGRAGGEQYF. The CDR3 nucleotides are TGCAGTGCTAGTTTGGACGGGAGGGCCGGTGGCGAGCAGTACTTC.

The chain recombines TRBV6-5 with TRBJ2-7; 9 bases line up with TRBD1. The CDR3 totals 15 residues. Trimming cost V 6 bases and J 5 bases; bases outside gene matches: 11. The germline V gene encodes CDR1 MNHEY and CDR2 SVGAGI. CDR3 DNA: TGTGCCAGCAGGATCGGGACAGGGAAGGTGAACGAGCAGTACTTC. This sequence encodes CASRIGTGKVNEQYF.

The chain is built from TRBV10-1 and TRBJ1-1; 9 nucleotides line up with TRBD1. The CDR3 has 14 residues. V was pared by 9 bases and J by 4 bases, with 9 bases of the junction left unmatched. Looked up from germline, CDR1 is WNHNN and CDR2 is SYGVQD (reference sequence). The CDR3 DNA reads TGCGCCAGTTCCTCGACAGGGGGTGGCACTGAAGCTTTCTTT. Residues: CASSSTGGGTEAFF.

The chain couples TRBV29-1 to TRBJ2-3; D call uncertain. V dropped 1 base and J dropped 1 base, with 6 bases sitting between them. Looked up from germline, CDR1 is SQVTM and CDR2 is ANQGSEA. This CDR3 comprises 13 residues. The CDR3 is CSVEGGGTDTQYF. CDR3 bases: TGCAGCGTTGAAGGAGGTGGCACAGATACGCAGTATTTT.

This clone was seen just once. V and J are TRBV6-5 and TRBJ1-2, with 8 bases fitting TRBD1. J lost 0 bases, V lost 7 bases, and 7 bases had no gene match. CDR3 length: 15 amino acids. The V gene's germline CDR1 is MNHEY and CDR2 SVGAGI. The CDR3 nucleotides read TGTGCCAGCACCACGCAGGGGGCATCTAACTATGGCTACACCTTC. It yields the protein CASTTQGASNYGYTF.